This T cell receptor beta chain was sequenced for a study of lung T cells in sarcoidosis with Löfgren's syndrome. Study-wide background: Analyses focused on Löfgren's syndrome patients.

Trimming shortened V by 2 bases and J by 5 bases, and 14 bases separated the two germline ends. Germline V lookup: CDR1 SGHTA, CDR2 FQGNSA. This CDR3 comprises 15 residues. In its sample, this clonotype was seen many times. What it binds is not known. Findings and limits, study-wide: Multiple Löfgren's syndrome patients reportedly shared TRAV12-1 and TRBV2 CDR3 motifs. TRAV12-1 and TRBV2 were reportedly most expanded in Löfgren's patients.

MiXCR, applied by TCRdb to the reads, yields one record per CDR3 protein. The sample holds tens of thousands of distinct CDR3 sequences, 21% seen once. This rearrangement joins TRBV7-2 to TRBJ2-3; tentative D call: TRBD2 (5 bases). Source material: CD4+ T cells from PBMCs. The TCR was taken from a human donor with sarcoidosis (Löfgren's syndrome or another form), or a control subject (not recorded which). The CDR3 DNA reads as TGTGCCAGCAGCTTATATAAGCGGCCAGGAGATACGCAGTATTTT. Amino acids: CASSLYKRPGDTQYF.